This record looks at one TCR beta chain sequence and its context. V shed 3 bases and J shed 8 bases, with 16 bases lying between them. Per the germline V gene, CDR1 is KGHSH and CDR2 is LQKENI. The CDR3 runs 15 residues. TCRdb's table, derived via immunoSEQ multiplex PCR, lists solely in-frame clones and lacks some. The repertoire consists of 150,000 or so clones, with around 83% occurring once and the leading ten covering around 3.6%. The entry originates in a study of blood T cell repertoires in COVID-19. Study in general: There were acute and convalescent COVID-19 samples, and they came from the United States, Italy and Spain. PBMCs, B-cell-depleted T cells, or T cells provided the cDNA or gDNA that made up the material.

Sequencing was done on a sample of PBMCs or T cells enriched from blood (not recorded which). V and J are TRBV18 and TRBJ1-4; D is ambiguous. The sequence was collected from a woman aged 45-60 years in a cohort exposed to, infected with or recovered from COVID-19 (not recorded which). CDR3 bases: TGTGCCAGCTCACCCGCCGGGGTTTCGCCGGAAAAACTGTTTTTT. It specifies CASSPAGVSPEKLFF.